The 19 T cell receptor beta chains below come from one sample, sequenced in a study of blood T cell repertoires in COVID-19. Some clones are missing from TCRdb's copy, which holds only in-frame ones; the method was immunoSEQ multiplex PCR. The sample holds approximately 92,000 clones; 87% are singletons and the top ten take 15% to 20%. Specimen: peripheral blood. The receptor set was obtained from a woman aged 60-75 years with COVID-19, enrolled during active disease.

The gene calls are TRBV18 and TRBJ1-2, with TRBD1 matching over 8 bases. Germline-derived CDR1 and CDR2 are KGHSH and LQKENI. This CDR3 contains 15 residues. V dropped 4 bases and J dropped 4; count of bases not matched to a gene: 8. The CDR3 protein is CASSLRQGSSYGYTF. For the CDR3, the DNA is TGTGCCAGCTCACTAAGACAGGGGTCGAGCTATGGCTACACCTTC.

This chain links TRBV30 with TRBJ1-3; the D is unclear. The V and J ends lost 1 base and 0 bases respectively, with 13 bases between them. Germline V lookup: CDR1 GTSNPN, CDR2 SVGIG (reference sequence). The CDR3 runs 16 residues. DNA of the CDR3: TGTGCCTGGAGTGCCTTGAGCGCCCGCTCTGGAAACACCATATATTTT. This encodes CAWSALSARSGNTIYF.

This clone has just a few counts. The chain carries TRBV6-2 or TRBV6-3 and TRBJ1-1; 9 bases match TRBD1. The V and J ends lost 2 bases and 3 bases, in that order; junction bases with no gene match: 13. Germline CDR1 and CDR2: MNHEY and SVGEGT. CDR3 length: 18 amino acids. This CDR3 reads CASSYLRTGVVRDTEAFF. CDR3 sequence (DNA): TGTGCCAGCAGTTACCTACGGACAGGGGTCGTGAGGGACACTGAAGCTTTCTTT.

V and J are TRBV9 and TRBJ1-2; 7 bases agree with TRBD1. Looked up from germline, CDR1 is SGDLS and CDR2 is YYNGEE. V lost 2 bases and J lost 2; bases outside the gene matches: 0. CDR3 length: 13 residues. CDR3 residues: CASSVTGNYGYTF. Here the CDR3 DNA reads TGTGCCAGCAGCGTGACAGGGAACTATGGCTACACCTTC. The entire variable domain, with the rest obtained from reference TRBV9 and TRBJ1-2, is as follows: DSGVTQTPKHLITATGQRVTLRCSPRSGDLSVYWYQQSLDQGLQFLIQYYNGEERAKGNILERFSAQQFPDLHSELNLSSLELGDSALYFCASSVTGNYGYTFGSGTRLTVV.

The chain couples TRBV15 to TRBJ2-2; TRBD1 might be the D (6 bases). The CDR3 has 16 residues. Trimming took off 1 base at V and 2 bases at J, with 11 bases between the two ends. Germline V gene lookup returns CDR1 LNHNV and CDR2 YYDKDF (reference sequence). The CDR3 sequence: CATSRGQDLNTGELFF. The CDR3, as DNA: TGTGCCACCAGCAGAGGACAGGACCTAAACACCGGGGAGCTGTTTTTT. The full variable domain, its missing parts supplied by reference TRBV15 and TRBJ2-2, is DAMVIQNPRYQVTQFGKPVTLSCSQTLNHNVMYWYQQKSSQAPKLLFHYYDKDFNNEADTPDNFQSRRPNTSFCFLDIRSPGLGDTAMYLCATSRGQDLNTGELFFGEGSRLTVL.

The chain uses TRBV4-1 and TRBJ1-5; the D gene is possibly TRBD1 (5 bases). This CDR3 has 16 amino acids. CDR1 is MGHRA, CDR2 YSYEKL, per germline. The V end lost 1 base, the J end lost 0 bases, and 10 bases lay between the germline ends. CDR3: CASSQAGHNSNQPQHF. As DNA, the CDR3 is TGCGCCAGCAGCCAAGCTGGACATAATAGCAATCAGCCCCAGCATTTT.

V is TRBV3-1 (or the pseudogene TRBV3-2) and J is TRBJ2-3, with a tentative D call TRBD2 (7 bases). CDR1 is LGHDT and CDR2 is YNNKEL in the germline V gene (reference sequence). Deletions cut 0 bases from V and 0 bases from J, with 10 bases between. This CDR3 region has 16 residues. The CDR3 coding sequence is TGTGCCAGCAGCCAAGACGCGGGGGCCAGCACAGATACGCAGTATTTT. Protein sequence: CASSQDAGASTDTQYF.

The chain carries TRBV7-2 and TRBJ2-2; D unclear. Trimming removed 6 bases at V and 3 bases at J, with 11 bases between. CDR1 is SGHTA, CDR2 FQGNSA, per germline. The CDR3 is made up of 14 amino acids. The chain's CDR3 is CASRPYTDTGELFF. The CDR3 region has the DNA TGTGCCAGCAGACCATACACCGACACCGGGGAGCTGTTTTTT.

The gene calls are TRBV19 and TRBJ2-2; no firm D call. The CDR3 sequence is 14 residues long. Germline V gene lookup returns CDR1 LNHDA and CDR2 SQIVND (reference sequence). The germline V and J ends were trimmed by 3 bases and 3 bases, with 8 bases remaining between them. The CDR3 region is CASSIVSDTGELFF. DNA of the CDR3: TGTGCCAGTAGTATTGTTTCGGACACCGGGGAGCTGTTTTTT.

DNA for the CDR3: TGTGCCAGCAGTTACTCTGGGGACCGCCATCAATCTGGGAGGAGCAATCAGCCCCAGCATTTT. This codes for CASSYSGDRHQSGRSNQPQHF. The rearrangement uses TRBV6-2 or TRBV6-3 and TRBJ1-5; TRBD1 is a possible D gene (5 bases). Germline loops: CDR1 MNHEY, CDR2 SVGEGT. Trimming pared 0 bases from V and 1 base from J, leaving 25 bases between. This CDR3 spans 21 amino acids.

The rearrangement joins TRBV7-9 to TRBJ2-3; D is perhaps TRBD2 (5 bases). The germline V gene has CDR1 SEHNR and CDR2 FQNEAQ (reference sequence). The V end lost 9 bases, the J end lost 0 bases, and 25 bases lay between the germline ends. The CDR3 covers 18 residues. In DNA, the CDR3 is TGTGCCAGGGCTAAGGGAGACAATTCCGATCCTAGCACAGATACGCAGTATTTT. Translated: CARAKGDNSDPSTDTQYF.

CDR3 amino acids: CAISSGLDYEQYF. The CDR3 DNA reads TGTGCCATCAGTTCGGGACTTGACTACGAGCAGTACTTC. The chain joins TRBV10-3 to TRBJ2-7; perhaps TRBD2 as D (6 bases). Trimming removed 5 bases from V and 3 bases from J, with 11 bases in between. This CDR3 has 13 amino acids. Germline values: CDR1 ENHRY, CDR2 SYGVKD.

This chain uses TRBV5-6 with TRBJ2-2; D unresolved. The length of the CDR3 is 13 residues. Germline CDR1 and CDR2: SGHDT and YYEEEE. V shed 1 base and J shed 7 bases, with 8 bases lying between them. Here the CDR3 DNA reads TGTGCCAGCAGCTTGAACTTCGGCGGGGAGCTGTTTTTT. This translates into CASSLNFGGELFF.

The CDR3 sequence is CAISGGWETQYF. CDR3 in DNA: TGTGCCATTTCAGGGGGCTGGGAGACCCAGTACTTC. The chain has TRBV2 and TRBJ2-5, with 8 bases aligning to TRBD1. V shed 10 bases and J 5 bases; nucleotides not matched to a gene: 6. The CDR3 is made up of 12 amino acids. Germline V gene data show CDR1 as SNHLY and CDR2 as FYNNEI.

This clone appeared once. This chain joins TRBV7-3 and TRBJ2-5, with D possibly matching TRBD1 (5 bases). The CDR3 runs 13 residues. V lost 2 bases to trimming and J lost 5 bases, with 9 bases between them. CDR1 is SGHTA, CDR2 FQGTGA, per germline. The CDR3 sequence: CASSLWSGETQYF. The DNA for the CDR3 is TGTGCCAGCAGCTTATGGTCAGGGGAGACCCAGTACTTC.

The genes are TRBV6-2 or TRBV6-3 and TRBJ1-6, with D tentatively TRBD1 (5 bases). Trimming pared 2 bases from V and 9 bases from J, leaving 17 bases between. The CDR3 totals 16 residues. CDR1 MNHEY and CDR2 SVGEGT come from the germline V gene. The CDR3 loop is CASSYPPYTGASPLHF. For the CDR3, the DNA is TGTGCCAGCAGTTACCCCCCATATACAGGAGCTTCACCCCTCCACTTT.

The V gene is TRBV7-9, the J gene TRBJ1-1; D might be TRBD1 (5 bases). The germline V gene has CDR1 SEHNR and CDR2 FQNEAQ (reference sequence). The CDR3 runs to 14 residues. The V end lost 1 base, the J end lost 6 bases, and 12 bases lay between the germline ends. This CDR3 reads CASSLGWGLAEAFF. CDR3 in DNA: TGTGCCAGCAGCTTAGGGTGGGGCTTGGCTGAAGCTTTCTTT. Filled out from reference TRBV7-9 and TRBJ1-1, the complete variable domain reads DTGVSQNPRHKITKRGQNVTFRCDPISEHNRLYWYRQTLGQGPEFLTYFQNEAQLEKSRLLSDRFSAERPKGSFSTLEIQRTEQGDSAMYLCASSLGWGLAEAFFGQGTRLTVV.

This chain uses TRBV27 with TRBJ2-2; tentatively, D is TRBD1 (6 bases). Germline V CDR1 and CDR2: MNHEY, SMNVEV (reference sequence). The CDR3 has 18 amino acids. Trimming removed 4 bases at V and 0 bases at J, with 18 bases between. The chain's CDR3 is CASSSSPQQGSNTGELFF. CDR3 DNA sequence: TGTGCCAGCAGTTCCTCCCCCCAACAGGGATCGAACACCGGGGAGCTGTTTTTT.

This clone occurred a few times. The junction differs from germline at one of its ends, possibly a read error. The rearrangement uses TRBV7-7 and TRBJ2-2; 9 positions match TRBD1. The CDR3 length is 14 residues. The germline V gene has CDR1 SSHAT and CDR2 FNYEAQ (reference sequence). The CDR3 is CASSSGTGTGELFF. The CDR3 bases are TGTGCTAGCAGCTCCGGGACAGGGACCGGGGAGCTGTTTTTT.